These 31 T cell receptor beta chains were sequenced from one sample in a study of blood T cell repertoires in COVID-19. Profiled with immunoSEQ multiplex PCR; TCRdb holds only in-frame clones, not every one. The sample has about 270,000 clones; more than 85% are singletons. Sample: PBMCs or T cells enriched from blood (not recorded which). The origin of the receptors is a middle-aged man who had been exposed to COVID-19.

This clone was found once. CDR3 protein: CASSGHRKISYEQYF. CDR3 sequence (DNA): TGTGCCAGCAGTGGCCACAGGAAGATCTCCTACGAGCAGTACTTC. This chain connects TRBV6-4 to TRBJ2-7; D possibly corresponds to TRBD1 (5 bases). Germline-derived CDR1 and CDR2 are MRHNA and SNTAGT. Trimming pared 4 bases from V and 0 bases from J, leaving 13 bases between. The CDR3 consists of 15 residues.

CDR3 nucleotide sequence: TGCAGTGTTACAAGCACTACAGAGGGGCAGTTCTTC. Translation gives CSVTSTTEGQFF. The rearrangement uses TRBV29-1 and TRBJ2-1, with D tentatively TRBD2 (5 bases). From germline, CDR1 is SQVTM and CDR2 ANQGSEA. The CDR3 sequence is 12 residues long.

The sample holds a few counts of this clone. The rearrangement uses TRBV11-3 and TRBJ2-1; 7 nucleotides align to TRBD2. CDR3 length equals 14 residues. The V and J ends lost 1 base and 9 bases, in that order; junction bases with no gene match: 6. Germline V lookup: CDR1 SGHNT, CDR2 YENEEA. CDR3 DNA sequence: TGTGCCAGCAGCTTAGGGGGGGGTAGTGTTGAGCAGTTCTTC. It specifies CASSLGGGSVEQFF.

On this clone itself: The identical CDR3 is also encoded by other nucleotide sequences in the sample. In nucleotides, the CDR3 is TGTGCCAGTAGTATATCAGGGAACCAGCCCCAGCATTTT. As protein: CASSISGNQPQHF. The gene calls are TRBV19 and TRBJ1-5, with D maybe TRBD1 (5 bases). Germline V CDR1 and CDR2: LNHDA, SQIVND (reference sequence). The V gene lost 2 bases and the J gene lost 7 bases, with 9 bases spanning the gap. The CDR3 extends over 13 amino acids. The full variable domain, its missing parts supplied by reference TRBV19 and TRBJ1-5, is DGGITQSPKYLFRKEGQNVTLSCEQNLNHDAMYWYRQDPGQGLRLIYYSQIVNDFQKGDIAEGYSVSREKKESFPLTVTSAQKNPTAFYLCASSISGNQPQHFGDGTRLSIL.

V gene TRBV3-1 (or the pseudogene TRBV3-2) combines with J gene TRBJ2-5; the match to TRBD2 covers 13 bases. Germline assignment: CDR1 LGHDT and CDR2 YNNKEL (reference sequence). The CDR3 is made up of 17 amino acids. Trimming at V came to 0 bases and at J to 7 bases, leaving 8 bases not matched to a gene. The CDR3 bases are TGTGCCAGCAGCCAAGAGACACTAGCGGGAGGGAAGGGGACCCAGTACTTC. It encodes CASSQETLAGGKGTQYF.

The rearrangement joins TRBV5-5 to TRBJ1-6; no reliable D call. The CDR3 totals 16 residues. V was trimmed by 2 bases and J by 0 bases, leaving 9 bases between them. Germline V gene sequence: CDR1 SGHKS, CDR2 YYEKEE (reference sequence). The DNA for the CDR3 is TGTGCCAGCAGCTTCAGTCGGAGCTCCTATAATTCACCCCTCCACTTT. Translated, it gives CASSFSRSSYNSPLHF.

The CDR3 reads CASTAGTGAYGYTF. The DNA for the CDR3 is TGTGCCAGCACCGCCGGGACAGGGGCCTATGGCTACACCTTC. The rearrangement links TRBV28 to TRBJ1-2, with 10 bases lining up with TRBD1. The CDR3 extends over 14 amino acids. V dropped 7 bases and J dropped 4; count of bases not matched to a gene: 6. CDR1 and CDR2 from the germline V gene are MDHEN and SYDVKM.

This chain joins TRBV11-2 and TRBJ2-3; TRBD1 is a possible D gene (6 bases). V lost 5 bases and J 4 bases, leaving 16 bases between the germline ends. There are 15 residues in the CDR3. In germline, CDR1 is SGHAT, CDR2 FQNNGV. The CDR3 loop is CASSRVSQGADTQYF. Written as DNA, the CDR3 is TGTGCCAGCAGCAGGGTATCACAGGGTGCAGATACGCAGTATTTT.

The chain uses TRBV28 and TRBJ2-2, with D maybe TRBD2 (7 bases). This CDR3 has 17 amino acids. Germline CDR1 is MDHEN and CDR2 is SYDVKM. The V gene lost 6 bases and the J gene lost 6 bases, with 23 bases spanning the gap. The CDR3 region has the DNA TGTGCCAGCAGATGGGGAGGGGGGCATCGAAATGCCGGGGAGCTGTTTTTT. Translating gives CASRWGGGHRNAGELFF.

The chain couples TRBV28 to TRBJ2-1; 11 bases are a match to TRBD2. V lost 5 bases, J lost 6 bases, and 9 bases stayed unmatched. Looked up from germline, CDR1 is MDHEN and CDR2 is SYDVKM. The CDR3 totals 16 residues. The CDR3 spells CASSNSGRAVLNEQFF. The DNA for the CDR3 is TGTGCCAGCAGTAATAGCGGGAGGGCGGTTCTCAATGAGCAGTTCTTC.

This chain uses TRBV28 with TRBJ1-2; D possibly corresponds to TRBD1 (5 bases). Germline V gene sequence: CDR1 MDHEN, CDR2 SYDVKM. V was trimmed by 3 bases and J by 6 bases, leaving 23 bases between them. The CDR3 has 17 amino acids. The CDR3 DNA is TGTGCCAGCAGTTTGCTCGAATGGGGCGGTCACCACGATGGCTACACCTTC. Protein sequence: CASSLLEWGGHHDGYTF.

The rearrangement links TRBV18 to TRBJ1-1; possible D gene TRBD1, 5 bases. The CDR3 is made up of 15 amino acids. V lost 1 base and J 1 base, leaving 10 bases between the germline ends. Looked up from germline, CDR1 is KGHSH and CDR2 is LQKENI. CDR3 sequence reads: CASSPQTGTNTEAFF. The CDR3 region has the DNA TGTGCCAGCTCACCACAAACAGGCACGAACACTGAAGCTTTCTTT. Variable domain in full (rest from reference TRBV18 and TRBJ1-1): NAGVMQNPRHLVRRRGQEARLRCSPMKGHSHVYWYRQLPEEGLKFMVYLQKENIIDESGMPKERFSAEFPKEGPSILRIQQVVRGDSAAYFCASSPQTGTNTEAFFGQGTRLTVV.

The rearrangement uses TRBV28 and TRBJ2-7; 11 bases are shared with TRBD1. This CDR3 has 14 residues. In germline, CDR1 is MDHEN, CDR2 SYDVKM. The V segment lost 3 bases and the J segment 5 bases; nucleotides outside the gene matches: 3. As DNA, the CDR3 is TGTGCCAGCAGTTTGGTGGGACAGGGGGACGAGCAGTACTTC. Its protein product is CASSLVGQGDEQYF. The full variable domain, completed using reference TRBV28 and TRBJ2-7, is DVKVTQSSRYLVKRTGEKVFLECVQDMDHENMFWYRQDPGLGLRLIYFSYDVKMKEKGDIPEGYSVSREKKERFSLILESASTNQTSMYLCASSLVGQGDEQYFGPGTRLTVT.

J is TRBJ2-3 and V is TRBV6-2 or TRBV6-3, with TRBD2 identical over 10 bases. Germline V gene data show CDR1 as MNHEY and CDR2 as SVGEGT. J was trimmed by 4 bases and V by 6 bases; bases with no gene match: 10. The CDR3 sequence is 16 residues long. CDR3 sequence (DNA): TGTGCCAGCAGACCTACGGGTAGCGGGAGGTCAGATACGCAGTATTTT. It encodes CASRPTGSGRSDTQYF.

The chain uses TRBV30 and TRBJ1-4, with 9 bases identical to TRBD1. With V trimmed by 0 bases and J by 7 bases, 6 bases remained unmatched. The CDR3 is made up of 15 amino acids. The germline gives CDR1 GTSNPN, CDR2 SVGIG (reference sequence). The CDR3 protein is CAWSVGGTGREKLFF. CDR3 DNA: TGTGCCTGGAGTGTAGGAGGGACAGGGCGTGAAAAACTGTTTTTT.

This chain connects TRBV27 to TRBJ2-1; D is unresolved. The CDR3 is 15 residues long. V shed 6 bases and J shed 3 bases, with 15 bases lying between them. Germline CDR1 reads MNHEY; CDR2 reads SMNVEV (reference sequence). The CDR3, as DNA: TGTGCCAGCAGCTTCTCCAGTACTAACTACAATGAGCAGTTCTTC. It yields the protein CASSFSSTNYNEQFF.

The chain has TRBV30 and TRBJ1-2, with 12 bases identical to TRBD1. J gave up 9 bases and V 5 bases, and 10 bases lay outside the gene matches. CDR3 length: 14 residues. Germline V gene sequence: CDR1 GTSNPN, CDR2 SVGIG (reference sequence). CDR3 amino acids: CAWGTGGLDPCYTF. For the CDR3, the DNA is TGTGCCTGGGGGACAGGGGGCCTTGACCCCTGCTACACCTTC.

The table lists this clone with a count of one. The CDR3 loop reads CASTRVNEQFF. Here the CDR3 DNA reads TGTGCCAGCACCCGGGTTAATGAGCAGTTCTTC. J is TRBJ2-1 and V is TRBV12-3 or TRBV12-4, with D uncertain. This CDR3 has 11 amino acids. With 7 bases removed from V and 7 bases from J, the gap between germline ends came to 8 bases.

The chain is built from TRBV28 and TRBJ2-3; 7 bases fit TRBD1. There are 17 residues in the CDR3. Germline CDR1 and CDR2: MDHEN and SYDVKM. Unmatched junction bases numbered 12, after V lost 4 bases and J lost 2 bases. In nucleotides, the CDR3 is TGTGCCAGCAGTTCGACTATCGGGACAGAGAACACAGATACGCAGTATTTT. Its protein product is CASSSTIGTENTDTQYF.

The rearrangement uses TRBV18 and TRBJ2-7, with TRBD2 as a possible D gene (6 bases). This CDR3 has 17 amino acids. V lost 0 bases to trimming and J lost 0 bases, with 15 bases between them. Germline V gene sequence: CDR1 KGHSH, CDR2 LQKENI. The CDR3 spells CASSPPLGREHSYEQYF. CDR3 DNA sequence: TGTGCCAGCTCACCACCACTCGGACGGGAGCACTCCTACGAGCAGTACTTC.

The rearrangement joins TRBV15 to TRBJ1-2; D might be TRBD1 (6 bases). Germline V gives CDR1 LNHNV, CDR2 YYDKDF (reference sequence). CDR3 length: 14 amino acids. Trimming took off 6 bases at V and 2 bases at J, with 13 bases between the two ends. DNA of the CDR3: TGTGCCACCAGTGGGCGGGGGCCCAACTATGGCTACACCTTC. It translates to CATSGRGPNYGYTF.

V gene TRBV12-5 combines with J gene TRBJ2-5; D perhaps matches TRBD2 (6 bases). The CDR3 has 16 amino acids. Trimming removed 0 bases from V and 5 bases from J, with 16 bases in between. Germline CDR1 LGHNT, CDR2 FRNRAP. The CDR3 DNA is TGTGCTAGTGGTTTGGTAGGTAGCGGATTGATGGAGACCCAGTACTTC. It translates to CASGLVGSGLMETQYF.

The chain couples TRBV5-4 to TRBJ2-7, with D perhaps TRBD2 (5 bases). Germline CDR1 reads SGHNT; CDR2 reads YYREEE (reference sequence). V was pared by 5 bases and J by 0 bases, with 15 bases between. The CDR3 has 15 amino acids. Here the CDR3 reads CASRGGPRDSYEQYF. The CDR3 DNA reads as TGTGCCAGCAGAGGTGGCCCTCGGGACTCCTACGAGCAGTACTTC. The variable domain in full, with the rest retrieved from reference TRBV5-4 and TRBJ2-7, is ETGVTQSPTHLIKTRGQQVTLRCSSQSGHNTVSWYQQALGQGPQFIFQYYREEENGRGNFPPRFSGLQFPNYSSELNVNALELDDSALYLCASRGGPRDSYEQYFGPGTRLTVT.

A few counts support this clone. This chain links TRBV7-3 with TRBJ1-1; 8 bases are a match to TRBD1. Germline loops: CDR1 SGHTA, CDR2 FQGTGA. This CDR3 contains 15 residues. V gave up 3 bases and J gave up 4 bases; unmatched junction bases: 7. The CDR3 region is CASSFDRGGSTEAFF. CDR3 in DNA: TGTGCCAGCAGCTTCGACAGGGGCGGAAGCACTGAAGCTTTCTTT. Filled out from reference TRBV7-3 and TRBJ1-1, the complete variable domain reads GAGVSQTPSNKVTEKGKYVELRCDPISGHTALYWYRQSLGQGPEFLIYFQGTGAADDSGLPNDRFFAVRPEGSVSTLKIQRTERGDSAVYLCASSFDRGGSTEAFFGQGTRLTVV.

The V call is TRBV19, the J call TRBJ2-2; 11 positions agree with TRBD1. This CDR3 is built from 14 residues. The germline V gene encodes CDR1 LNHDA and CDR2 SQIVND (reference sequence). With V trimmed by 8 bases and J by 7 bases, 6 bases remained unmatched. CDR3 region: CASFGQGAFGELFF. CDR3 DNA: TGTGCCAGTTTTGGACAGGGGGCCTTCGGGGAGCTGTTTTTT.

The V call is TRBV4-1, the J call TRBJ1-6; D ambiguous. Germline-derived CDR1 and CDR2 are MGHRA and YSYEKL. V was trimmed by 0 bases and J by 10 bases, leaving 25 bases between them. CDR3 length: 19 residues. CDR3 in amino acids: CASSQDLFGMLRTRSPLHF. The CDR3 coding sequence is TGCGCCAGCAGCCAAGACCTCTTCGGGATGCTGCGGACGCGATCACCCCTCCACTTT.

This chain uses TRBV10-1 with TRBJ1-1; possibly TRBD1 for D (6 bases). The V gene lost 0 bases and the J gene lost 7 bases, with 9 bases spanning the gap. CDR3 size: 13 residues. The germline CDR1 and CDR2 sequences are WNHNN and SYGVQD (reference sequence). The CDR3 protein is CASSESPDSEAFF. The CDR3 DNA is TGCGCCAGCAGTGAGTCTCCGGACAGTGAAGCTTTCTTT.

The rearrangement joins TRBV11-2 to TRBJ2-3; 10 nucleotides line up with TRBD2. After removal of 4 bases from V and 3 bases from J, the junction contained 10 bases not matched to a gene. This CDR3 is built from 17 residues. Germline V CDR1 and CDR2: SGHAT, FQNNGV. The chain's CDR3 is CASSSLTSGSMTDTQYF. CDR3 nucleotide sequence: TGTGCCAGCAGCTCTCTGACTAGCGGGTCAATGACAGATACGCAGTATTTT.

The rearrangement uses TRBV5-4 and TRBJ1-6, with 8 nucleotides matching TRBD1. This CDR3 has 16 amino acids. Germline CDR1 and CDR2: SGHNT and YYREEE (reference sequence). The trim removed 3 bases at V and 0 bases at J, leaving 2 bases unmatched. The CDR3 DNA reads TGTGCCAGCAGCTCAGGGGGCAGCTCCTATAATTCACCCCTCCACTTT. Translation: CASSSGGSSYNSPLHF. The complete variable domain, with remaining parts taken from reference TRBV5-4 and TRBJ1-6, reads ETGVTQSPTHLIKTRGQQVTLRCSSQSGHNTVSWYQQALGQGPQFIFQYYREEENGRGNFPPRFSGLQFPNYSSELNVNALELDDSALYLCASSSGGSSYNSPLHFGNGTRLTVT.

The chain recombines TRBV27 with TRBJ2-2; weak D call: TRBD1 (6 bases). V shed 2 bases and J shed 4 bases, with 8 bases lying between them. This CDR3 comprises 14 residues. CDR1 is MNHEY, CDR2 SMNVEV, per germline (reference sequence). In DNA form, the CDR3 reads TGTGCCAGCAGTTTAGAGGGGGTCACCGGGGAGCTGTTTTTT. It is translated as CASSLEGVTGELFF.

The V and J genes are TRBV25-1 and TRBJ1-2, with 7 bases matching TRBD1. After removal of 2 bases from V and 4 bases from J, the junction contained 4 bases not matched to a gene. This CDR3 comprises 14 residues. The germline CDR1 and CDR2 sequences are MGHDK and SYGVNS. In DNA, the CDR3 is TGTGCCAGCAGTGAACAGGGGGGTCGCTATGGCTACACCTTC. The encoded protein is CASSEQGGRYGYTF.